The 2 T cell receptor beta chains below all came from one sample that was sequenced in a study of OX40 agonist ivuxolimab in advanced cancers. Sequencing used immunoSEQ multiplex PCR; TCRdb keeps in-frame clones, though not all of them. This sample has roughly 65,000 clones, with 65% to 85% found just once. Here the sequenced sample was CD4+ or CD8+ T cells sorted from blood, taken in a trial of the OX40 agonist ivuxolimab. The receptors originated from an adult with an advanced solid tumor such as melanoma, head and neck, liver or kidney cancer.

The rearrangement uses TRBV27 and TRBJ2-2; D remains ambiguous. The CDR3 extends over 12 amino acids. Trimming shortened V by 8 bases and J by 7 bases, and 11 bases separated the two germline ends. Germline values: CDR1 MNHEY, CDR2 SMNVEV (reference sequence). CDR3: CASSRPLGELFF. The CDR3 DNA follows: TGTGCCAGCTCTCGGCCGCTCGGGGAGCTGTTTTTT.

The V and J genes are TRBV30 and TRBJ2-7; TRBD1 aligns across 10 bases. The CDR3 extends over 14 amino acids. CDR1 and CDR2 (germline): GTSNPN, SVGIG (reference sequence). V trimming: 0 bases; J trimming: 4 bases; junction bases outside the gene matches: 3. CDR3 in DNA: TGTGCCTGGAGTGTGACAGGGGGCGCGTACGAGCAGTACTTC. Translated: CAWSVTGGAYEQYF.